Sequencing of this T cell receptor beta chain was carried out in a study of T cells after somatic rescue of genetic block. Some clones are missing from TCRdb's copy, which holds only in-frame ones; the method was immunoSEQ multiplex PCR. The table includes 68,000 or so clones, under 95% detected once. The CDR3 runs 13 residues. V lost 4 bases, J lost 6 bases, and 13 bases lay in between. Per germline, CDR1 MNHNY and CDR2 SVGAGI (reference sequence). The chain carries TRBV6-6 and TRBJ2-7; D may match TRBD1 or TRBD2 (5 bases each). Sequenced: peripheral blood mononuclear cells (PBMCs). The TCR originated in a man aged 35 to 55. The CDR3 protein is CASSSGTRSEQYF. CDR3 bases: TGTGCCAGCAGTTCCGGGACGCGAAGCGAGCAGTACTTC.